This T cell receptor (beta chain) originates from a study of T cell responses to AZD1222 COVID-19 vaccine. Study-level points and caveats: Unmutated variant regions are reportedly targeted by nearly half of spike-specific TCRs.

The CDR3 contains 15 residues. Losses at the gene ends were 5 bases for V and 0 bases for J; bases not matched to a gene: 5. Germline values: CDR1 SGHRS, CDR2 YFSETQ. Regarding this clone: The antigen is unknown.

Profiling relied on immunoSEQ multiplex PCR, and the TCRdb table lists in-frame clones only, not all of them. Of 95,000 to 150,000 clones in the sample, about 90% were seen once. This chain connects TRBV5-1 to TRBJ2-7; 10 nucleotides agree with TRBD2. The clonotype comes from an adult in good health. This specimen was peripheral blood, taken on day 0 of AZD1222 vaccination. Here the CDR3 reads CASRGGLADSYEQYF. The CDR3 bases are TGCGCCAGCAGGGGCGGACTAGCGGACTCCTACGAGCAGTACTTC.